This TCR beta chain was observed in a study of shared clonotypes between healthy human individuals. General study findings and limits: As a rule, naive subsets had a larger estimated richness than memory subsets. It was only blood that was sampled, and tissue repertoires likely differ.

The table lists this clone with a count of one. No antigen is known for it. CD8 memory combined CD45RO+ cells with CCR7-negative CD45RA+ TemRA cells. Deletions cut 6 bases from V and 0 bases from J, with 11 bases between. This CDR3 is built from 14 residues. CDR1 and CDR2 from the germline V gene are MDHEN and SYDVKM. Splitting of each subset's genomic DNA was done evenly across several immunoSEQ plates. Libraries were prepared by immunoSEQ multiplex PCR; TCRdb keeps only in-frame clonotypes and omits some of them. Among roughly 400,000 clones listed, approximately 96% were seen once. The receptor's source is a young man in good health. The rearrangement joins TRBV28 to TRBJ1-1, with a possible D match to TRBD1 (5 bases). The sample taken for sequencing was memory CD8+ T cells sorted from blood. Subset given: CD45RO+ cells pooled with CCR7-negative TemRA cells. The CDR3 nucleotides are TGTGCCAGCAGCATGGACAACATGAACACTGAAGCTTTCTTT. Translated: CASSMDNMNTEAFF. The whole variable domain, filled in from reference TRBV28 and TRBJ1-1, reads DVKVTQSSRYLVKRTGEKVFLECVQDMDHENMFWYRQDPGLGLRLIYFSYDVKMKEKGDIPEGYSVSREKKERFSLILESASTNQTSMYLCASSMDNMNTEAFFGQGTRLTVV.